The T cell receptor (beta chain) under discussion was sequenced for a study of T-cell reconstitution after alpha-beta-depleted transplantation in children. Study-wide points: There were some patients whose high TCRbeta diversity at day 60 came from surviving recipient T cells and thymic progenitors. Newly produced T cells mostly accounted for T-cell counts and diversity one year post-transplant. Reportedly, roughly two months post-transplant, alpha-beta T cells arose from several hundred expanded graft clones.

Trimming pared 11 bases from V and 0 bases from J, leaving 17 bases between. CDR3 length equals 15 residues. The V gene's germline CDR1 is SNHLY and CDR2 FYNNEI. This clonotype was detected a few times. Its target is not known. This sample's TCRbeta library carried unique molecular identifier barcodes. Via MiXCR, TCRdb re-called the PCR reads, giving one row per CDR3 protein. The sample includes approximately 980,000 distinct CDR3 sequences, under 30% of them seen just once. The chain employs TRBV2 and TRBJ2-1; D is uncertain. The clonotype comes from a boy younger than two who had a stem cell transplant for SCID, so the T cells may come from the graft donor. This sample comprised PBMCs, mostly from graft donor cells, obtained 360 days after TCRalphabeta/CD19-depleted stem cell transplant. The CDR3 loop reads CASTTTKSSYNEQFF. CDR3 coding DNA: TGTGCCTCCACCACGACAAAGTCCTCCTACAATGAGCAGTTCTTC.